This T cell receptor beta chain was found in a study of response to subunit inactivated influenza vaccine. General study findings and limits: The authors offered the suggestion that each seasonal influenza vaccination recruits few new T cells.

Germline V gives CDR1 SGHTA, CDR2 FQGNSA. With 4 bases removed from V and 8 bases from J, the gap between germline ends came to 24 bases. The CDR3 runs 17 residues. TCRdb reprocessed the RT-PCR reads via MiXCR and lists one record per CDR3 protein. The top ten hold less than 7% of the sample, which has hundreds of thousands of distinct CDR3 sequences, approximately 15% seen once. Points on this clonotype: Its antigen is currently unknown.

The material was PBMCs from blood, obtained 14 to 15 days before vaccination. The chain has TRBV7-2 and TRBJ2-1; possibly TRBD2 for D (6 bases). This TCR derives from a man over 45 who received an inactivated influenza vaccine. The CDR3 nucleotides are TGTGCCAGCAGCTATGGCCCAGGGAGGAACGCGGGCCATGAGCAGTTCTTC. It translates to CASSYGPGRNAGHEQFF.